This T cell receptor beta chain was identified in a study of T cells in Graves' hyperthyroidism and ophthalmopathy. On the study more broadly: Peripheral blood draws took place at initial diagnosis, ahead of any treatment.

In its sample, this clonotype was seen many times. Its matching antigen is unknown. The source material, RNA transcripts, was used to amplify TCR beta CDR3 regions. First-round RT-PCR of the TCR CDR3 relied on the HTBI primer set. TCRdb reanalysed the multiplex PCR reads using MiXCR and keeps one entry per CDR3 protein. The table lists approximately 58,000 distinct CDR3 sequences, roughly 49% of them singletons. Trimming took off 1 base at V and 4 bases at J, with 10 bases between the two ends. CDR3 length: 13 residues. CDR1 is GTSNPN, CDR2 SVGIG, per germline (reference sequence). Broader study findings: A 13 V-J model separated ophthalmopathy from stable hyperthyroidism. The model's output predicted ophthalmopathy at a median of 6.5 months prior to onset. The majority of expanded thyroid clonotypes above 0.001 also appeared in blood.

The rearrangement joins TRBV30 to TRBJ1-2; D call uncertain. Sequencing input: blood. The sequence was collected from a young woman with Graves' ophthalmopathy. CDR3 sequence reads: CAWSGPGLYGYTF. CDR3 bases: TGTGCCTGGAGTGGGCCGGGTCTCTATGGCTACACCTTC.